This TCR beta chain was captured by sequencing in a study of Graves' ophthalmopathy and Graves' hyperthyroidism. Overall study results and limits: Classification of ophthalmopathy versus stable hyperthyroidism by a 13-signature model yielded around 91% sensitivity and 70% to 83% specificity.

The length of the CDR3 is 16 residues. Germline V gene data show CDR1 as SGHTA and CDR2 as FQGTGA. With V trimmed by 0 bases and J by 0 bases, 4 bases remained unmatched. Among the exclusions were patients with other autoimmune diseases, uncontrolled infections, pregnancy or lactation. This clonotype was counted at least ten times. Its antigen is not known. Amplifying from RNA transcripts, the study obtained TCR beta CDR3 regions. First-round RT-PCR relied on HTBI primers, and a second-round multiplex PCR came next. TCRdb processed the multiplex PCR reads anew with MiXCR; each CDR3 protein has one entry. The top ten hold 9.5% to 10% of the sample, which has approximately 480,000 distinct CDR3 sequences, approximately 14% seen once.

This sequence originates from a woman in her twenties or thirties with Graves' ophthalmopathy. The gene calls are TRBV7-3 and TRBJ1-1; TRBD1 matches at 7 bases. The sequenced sample was blood. The CDR3 reads CASSLTGTAMNTEAFF. Here the CDR3 DNA reads TGTGCCAGCAGCTTAACCGGGACAGCTATGAACACTGAAGCTTTCTTT. Full variable domain (remainder filled in from reference TRBV7-3 and TRBJ1-1): GAGVSQTPSNKVTEKGKYVELRCDPISGHTALYWYRQSLGQGPEFLIYFQGTGAADDSGLPNDRFFAVRPEGSVSTLKIQRTERGDSAVYLCASSLTGTAMNTEAFFGQGTRLTVV.